The 11 T cell receptor beta chains reported below all come from one sample, sequenced in a study of spatial heterogeneity in lung cancer. TCRdb called the 5' RACE reads again in MiXCR, with one record for every CDR3 protein. The profile shows 9,100 or so distinct CDR3 sequences, roughly 8% of them singletons. Time point indicated: sample taken at primary tumor resection. From tumor, nontumor lung or frozen PBMC, whole RNA was taken unsorted for sequencing. Sequenced here: PBMCs, sampled at surgery. Receptors were obtained from a female donor with early-stage non-small cell lung cancer.

By proportion, this clonotype is medium-sized (0.01 to 0.1%). The J gene is TRBJ2-7, the V gene TRBV11-2, with 13 bases matching TRBD2. Germline V gene lookup returns CDR1 SGHAT and CDR2 FQNNGV. After removal of 0 bases from V and 5 bases from J, the junction contained 10 bases not matched to a gene. This CDR3 is 18 amino acids long. The CDR3 DNA reads TGTGCCAGCAGCTTAGAGTTTTGGACTAGCGGGAGAAGCGACGAGCAGTACTTC. This encodes CASSLEFWTSGRSDEQYF.

This clonotype ranks as medium-sized. The CDR3 nucleotides read TGTGCCAGCTCACCTCCCGCTCCTAGTGGCTACACCTTC. This gives the protein CASSPPAPSGYTF. This chain joins TRBV18 and TRBJ1-2; D not certain. In germline, CDR1 is KGHSH, CDR2 LQKENI. The V end lost 3 bases, the J end lost 7 bases, and 12 bases lay between the germline ends. The CDR3 has 13 residues.

A few counts support this clonotype. The chain uses TRBV6-1 and TRBJ2-3; D possibly matches TRBD1 or TRBD2 (6 bases each). The CDR3 runs to 13 residues. Germline V gene sequence: CDR1 MNHNS, CDR2 SASEGT. The ends were cut back, 1 base at V and 8 bases at J, with 10 bases in the middle. The CDR3 sequence is CASSEVEGGTQYF. Written as DNA, the CDR3 is TGTGCCAGCAGTGAAGTTGAGGGGGGTACGCAGTATTTT.

The V gene is TRBV6-5, the J gene TRBJ2-5; possibly TRBD2 for D (5 bases). Germline lookup yields CDR1 MNHEY and CDR2 SVGAGI. The CDR3 loop spans 14 amino acids. V gave up 8 bases and J gave up 5 bases, with 18 bases separating them. CDR3 DNA: TGTGCCAGCCGTCAAGTGCCGGGGTTGGAGACCCAGTACTTC. This sequence encodes CASRQVPGLETQYF.

There are a few counts of this clonotype. The chain combines TRBV24-1 with TRBJ2-3; 10 bases line up with TRBD1. V was pared by 9 bases and J by 0 bases, with 8 bases of the junction left unmatched. This CDR3 is built from 16 residues. CDR1 and CDR2 from the germline V gene are KGHDR and SFDVKD. CDR3 bases: TGTGCCACCTCGACAGGGGGCTATTCTAGCACAGATACGCAGTATTTT. Translating gives CATSTGGYSSTDTQYF.

This clonotype was counted ten times or more. This chain uses TRBV5-1 with TRBJ2-2, with D perhaps matching TRBD1 (6 bases). Per the germline V gene, CDR1 is SGHRS and CDR2 is YFSETQ. V was trimmed by 4 bases and J by 2 bases, leaving 12 bases between them. The CDR3 has 15 residues. This chain's CDR3 is CASSARGPNTGELFF. The CDR3 DNA follows: TGCGCCAGCAGCGCCAGGGGACCCAACACCGGGGAGCTGTTTTTT. The full variable domain, its missing parts supplied by reference TRBV5-1 and TRBJ2-2, is KAGVTQTPRYLIKTRGQQVTLSCSPISGHRSVSWYQQTPGQGLQFLFEYFSETQRNKGNFPGRFSGRQFSNSRSEMNVSTLELGDSALYLCASSARGPNTGELFFGEGSRLTVL.

In its sample, this clonotype was seen many times. The junction differs from germline at one of its ends, possibly a read error. The gene calls are TRBV19 and TRBJ2-7; D is unclear. Germline-derived CDR1 and CDR2 are LNHDA and SQIVND (reference sequence). The CDR3 contains 14 residues. In DNA form, the CDR3 reads TGTGCCAGTAGTTCCTACCAAGACTCCTACAAGCAGTACTTC. Translating gives CASSSYQDSYKQYF.

This clonotype was seen at least ten times. The chain uses TRBV5-6 and TRBJ2-2; tentatively, D is TRBD2 (7 bases). The CDR3 runs 15 residues. V dropped 6 bases and J dropped 3 bases, with 15 bases sitting between them. The germline gives CDR1 SGHDT, CDR2 YYEEEE. As DNA, the CDR3 is TGTGCCAGCACGATCGCGGGGGCGGACACCGGGGAGCTGTTTTTT. Its translation is CASTIAGADTGELFF.

This clonotype has ten or more counts. The J gene is TRBJ1-1, the V gene TRBV14; tentatively, D is TRBD1 (5 bases). The CDR3 extends over 16 amino acids. Trimming pared 5 bases from V and 1 base from J, leaving 17 bases between. Germline CDR1 reads SGHDN; CDR2 reads FVKESK. The CDR3 spells CASSDPPGRRNTEAFF. In DNA, the CDR3 is TGTGCCAGCAGCGACCCCCCGGGACGGAGGAACACTGAAGCTTTCTTT.

By proportion, this clonotype is medium-sized (0.01 to 0.1%). This chain connects TRBV7-6 to TRBJ2-7; 8 bases are a match to TRBD1. Germline V gives CDR1 SGHVS, CDR2 FNYEAQ. Trimming removed 1 base from V and 3 bases from J; junction bases left unmatched: 2. The CDR3 extends over 14 amino acids. The DNA of the CDR3 is TGTGCCAGCAGCTTAGGGACAGGGCACTACGAGCAGTACTTC. This translates into CASSLGTGHYEQYF.

This clonotype was observed many times. V is TRBV12-3 or TRBV12-4 and J is TRBJ2-7; weak D call: TRBD1 (5 bases). The germline V and J ends were trimmed by 5 bases and 3 bases, with 11 bases remaining between them. The CDR3 spans 13 residues. CDR3 region: CASSGATSYEQYF. In nucleotides, the CDR3 is TGTGCCAGCAGTGGGGCCACAAGCTACGAGCAGTACTTC.